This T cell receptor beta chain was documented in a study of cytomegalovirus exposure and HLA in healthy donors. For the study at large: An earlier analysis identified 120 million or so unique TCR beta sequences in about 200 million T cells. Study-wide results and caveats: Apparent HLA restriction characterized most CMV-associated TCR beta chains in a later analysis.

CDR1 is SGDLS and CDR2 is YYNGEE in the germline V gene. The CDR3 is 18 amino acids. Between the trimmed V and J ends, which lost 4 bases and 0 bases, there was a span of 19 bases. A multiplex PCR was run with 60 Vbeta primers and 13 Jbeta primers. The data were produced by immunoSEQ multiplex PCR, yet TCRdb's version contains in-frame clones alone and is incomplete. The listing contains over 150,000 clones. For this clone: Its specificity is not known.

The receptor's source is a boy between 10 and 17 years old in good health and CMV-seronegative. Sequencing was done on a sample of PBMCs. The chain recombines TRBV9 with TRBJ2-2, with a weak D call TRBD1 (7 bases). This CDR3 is CASSKRTGDSSNTGELFF. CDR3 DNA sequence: TGTGCCAGCAGCAAACGTACGGGGGACAGCTCGAACACCGGGGAGCTGTTTTTT.